What follows is one T cell receptor beta chain and its context. The sample belongs to a study of CD8+CD57+ T cells in acquired aplastic anemia. TCR beta VDJ and CDR3 profiles were obtained from a genomic DNA template. TCRdb itself ran the reads through MiXCR, one entry per CDR3 protein. This table holds some 150,000 distinct CDR3 sequences, about 70% found once. Sequenced patients had shown CD8+CD57+ cell expansion by flow cytometry. The sequencing input was sorted CD4+, CD8+, or CD8+CD57+ T cells (not recorded which) from PBMCs. The receptor comes from a human donor with aplastic anemia.

CDR3 DNA: TGTGCCATCAGTGAGGGGGACGAGCAGTACTTC. Residues: CAISEGDEQYF. This sequence joins TRBV10-3 and TRBJ2-7; D uncertain. The CDR3 spans 11 residues. Deletions cut 2 bases from V and 5 bases from J, with 4 bases between. Germline V gene sequence: CDR1 ENHRY, CDR2 SYGVKD.